The clone carrying this TCR beta chain is a singleton in its sample. The antigen remains undetermined. This record belongs to a study of cytomegalovirus exposure and HLA in healthy donors. The germline V gene has CDR1 SGHRS and CDR2 YFSETQ. Trimming cost V 5 bases and J 6 bases; bases outside gene matches: 10. The length of the CDR3 is 14 residues. PCR employed 60 Vbeta and 13 Jbeta primers. The repertoire was sequenced with immunoSEQ multiplex PCR; TCRdb's copy has only in-frame clones and lacks some. The data hold 100,000 to 150,000 clones, with around 77% observed a single time. Study-wide findings and caveats: Roughly uniform sequencing depth across donors was assumed, possibly incorrectly. The study flagged roughly 150 TCR beta chains as cytomegalovirus-associated. Rare TCR sequences predominated, though certain public TCRs were found in many donors.

Regarding donors, all were healthy bone marrow donors. This chain uses TRBV5-1 with TRBJ1-1; TRBD1 aligns across 7 bases. This receptor was taken from a woman aged 60-75 years in good health and CMV-seronegative. The specimen sequenced was PBMCs. The CDR3 loop reads CASRNQGGGAEAFF. Here the CDR3 DNA reads TGCGCCAGCAGAAATCAGGGGGGTGGAGCTGAAGCTTTCTTT. The whole variable domain, filled in from reference TRBV5-1 and TRBJ1-1, reads KAGVTQTPRYLIKTRGQQVTLSCSPISGHRSVSWYQQTPGQGLQFLFEYFSETQRNKGNFPGRFSGRQFSNSRSEMNVSTLELGDSALYLCASRNQGGGAEAFFGQGTRLTVV.